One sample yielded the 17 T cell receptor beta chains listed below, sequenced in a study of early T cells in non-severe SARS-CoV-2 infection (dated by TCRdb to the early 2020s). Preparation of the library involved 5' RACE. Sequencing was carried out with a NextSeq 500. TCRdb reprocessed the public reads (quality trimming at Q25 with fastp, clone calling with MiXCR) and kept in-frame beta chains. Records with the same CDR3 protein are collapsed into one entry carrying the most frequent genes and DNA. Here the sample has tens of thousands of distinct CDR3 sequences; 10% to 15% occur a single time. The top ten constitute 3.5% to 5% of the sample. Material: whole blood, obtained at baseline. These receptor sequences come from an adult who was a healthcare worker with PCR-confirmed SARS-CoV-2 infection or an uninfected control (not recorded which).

The CDR3 here is CASSSGAGYEQYF. Here the CDR3 DNA reads TGTGCCAGTTCCTCGGGGGCTGGCTACGAGCAGTACTTC. V usage is TRBV6-1 and J usage is TRBJ2-7; D is perhaps TRBD1 or TRBD2 (6 bases each). This CDR3 has 13 residues. V was cut by 9 bases and J by 3 bases, with 15 bases left in between. The germline V gene has CDR1 MNHNS and CDR2 SASEGT.

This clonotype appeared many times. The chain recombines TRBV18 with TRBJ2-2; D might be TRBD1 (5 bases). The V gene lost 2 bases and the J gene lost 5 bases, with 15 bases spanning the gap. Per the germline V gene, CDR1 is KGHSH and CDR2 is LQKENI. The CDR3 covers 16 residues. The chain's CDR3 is CASSPVQVLETGELFF. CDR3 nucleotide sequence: TGTGCCAGCTCACCAGTACAGGTGTTGGAGACCGGGGAGCTGTTTTTT.

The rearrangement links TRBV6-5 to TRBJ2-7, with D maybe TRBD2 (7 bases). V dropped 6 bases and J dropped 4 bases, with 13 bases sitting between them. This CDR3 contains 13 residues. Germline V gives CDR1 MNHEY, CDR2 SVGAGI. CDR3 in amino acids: CASSRGAGYEQYF. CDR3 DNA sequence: TGTGCCAGCAGCCGGGGGGCGGGGTACGAGCAGTACTTC.

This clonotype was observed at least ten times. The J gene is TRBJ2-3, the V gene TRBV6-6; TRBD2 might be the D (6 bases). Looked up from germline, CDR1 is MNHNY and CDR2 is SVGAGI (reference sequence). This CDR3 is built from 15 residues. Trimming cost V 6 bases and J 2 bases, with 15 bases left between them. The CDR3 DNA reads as TGTGCCAGCAGCCCCGGGACTCCATTCACAGATACGCAGTATTTT. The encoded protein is CASSPGTPFTDTQYF.

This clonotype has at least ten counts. CDR3 in DNA: TGTGCCAGCAGCCCTAACAGGGGTATGGGTTCACCCCTCCACTTT. Amino acid sequence: CASSPNRGMGSPLHF. This rearrangement joins TRBV7-9 to TRBJ1-6; TRBD1 matches at 7 bases. The CDR3 consists of 15 residues. Germline assignment: CDR1 SEHNR and CDR2 FQNEAQ (reference sequence). The V and J ends lost 5 bases and 9 bases, in that order; junction bases with no gene match: 10.

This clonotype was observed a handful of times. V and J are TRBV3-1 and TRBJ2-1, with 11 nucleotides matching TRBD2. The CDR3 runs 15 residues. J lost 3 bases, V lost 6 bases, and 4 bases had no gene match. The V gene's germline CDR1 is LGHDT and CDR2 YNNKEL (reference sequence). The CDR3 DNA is TGTGCCAGCAGAATTAGCGGGAGGGTCTACAATGAGCAGTTCTTC. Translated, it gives CASRISGRVYNEQFF.

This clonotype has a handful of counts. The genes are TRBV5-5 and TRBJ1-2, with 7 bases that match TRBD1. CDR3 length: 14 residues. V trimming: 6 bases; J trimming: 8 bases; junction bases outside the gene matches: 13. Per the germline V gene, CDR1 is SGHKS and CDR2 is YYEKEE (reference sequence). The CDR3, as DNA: TGTGCCAGCAACCTACCCAGGGGGAGCCCGGGCTACACCTTC. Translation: CASNLPRGSPGYTF.

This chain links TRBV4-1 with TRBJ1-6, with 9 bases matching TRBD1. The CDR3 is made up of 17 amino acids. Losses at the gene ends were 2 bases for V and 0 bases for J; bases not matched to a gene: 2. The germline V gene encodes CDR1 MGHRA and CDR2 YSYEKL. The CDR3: CASSQRTGDSYNSPLHF. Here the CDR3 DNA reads TGCGCCAGCAGCCAAAGGACAGGGGACTCCTATAATTCACCCCTCCACTTT.

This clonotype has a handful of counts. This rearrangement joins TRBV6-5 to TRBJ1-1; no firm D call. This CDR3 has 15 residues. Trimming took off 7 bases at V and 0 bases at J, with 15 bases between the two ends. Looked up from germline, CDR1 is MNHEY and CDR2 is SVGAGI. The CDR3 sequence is CASTRLPLMNTEAFF. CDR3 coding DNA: TGTGCCAGCACTAGGTTACCCCTTATGAACACTGAAGCTTTCTTT.

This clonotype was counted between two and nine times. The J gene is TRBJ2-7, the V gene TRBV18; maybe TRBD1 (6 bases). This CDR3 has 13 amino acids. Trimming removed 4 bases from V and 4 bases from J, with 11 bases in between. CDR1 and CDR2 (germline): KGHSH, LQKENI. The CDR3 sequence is CASSHKQGYEQYF. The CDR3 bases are TGTGCCAGCTCACACAAGCAGGGGTACGAGCAGTACTTC.

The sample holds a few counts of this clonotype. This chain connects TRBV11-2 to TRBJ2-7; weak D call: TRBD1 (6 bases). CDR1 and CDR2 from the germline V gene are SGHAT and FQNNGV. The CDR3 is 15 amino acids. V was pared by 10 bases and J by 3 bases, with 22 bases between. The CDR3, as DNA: TGTGCCACACGCTGGGGGCCTCTGCAATTCTACGAGCAGTACTTC. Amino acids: CATRWGPLQFYEQYF.

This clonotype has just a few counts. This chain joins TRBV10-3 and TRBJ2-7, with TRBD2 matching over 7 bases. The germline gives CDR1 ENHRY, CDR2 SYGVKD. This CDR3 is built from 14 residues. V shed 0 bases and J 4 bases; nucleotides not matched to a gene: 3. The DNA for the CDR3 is TGTGCCATCAGTGAGTCTGGGGGGGAATACGAGCAGTACTTC. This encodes CAISESGGEYEQYF.

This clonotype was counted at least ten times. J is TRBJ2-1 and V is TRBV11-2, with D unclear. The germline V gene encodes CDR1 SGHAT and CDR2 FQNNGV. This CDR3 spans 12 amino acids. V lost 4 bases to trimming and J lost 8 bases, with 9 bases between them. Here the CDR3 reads CASSSAHDEQFF. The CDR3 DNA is TGTGCCAGCAGCTCAGCCCATGATGAGCAGTTCTTC.

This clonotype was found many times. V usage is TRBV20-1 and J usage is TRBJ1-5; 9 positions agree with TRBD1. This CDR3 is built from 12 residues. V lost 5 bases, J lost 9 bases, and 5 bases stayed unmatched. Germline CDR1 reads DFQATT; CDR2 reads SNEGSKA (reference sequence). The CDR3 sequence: CSAGQGPLPQHF. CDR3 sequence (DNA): TGCAGTGCTGGACAGGGGCCCCTGCCCCAGCATTTT.

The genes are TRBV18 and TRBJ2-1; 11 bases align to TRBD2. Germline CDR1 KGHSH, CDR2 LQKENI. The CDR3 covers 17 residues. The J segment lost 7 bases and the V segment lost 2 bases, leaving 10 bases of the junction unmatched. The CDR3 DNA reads TGTGCCAGCTCACCAATTCTTAGCGGGAGGGCAAGGAATGAGCAGTTCTTC. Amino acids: CASSPILSGRARNEQFF.

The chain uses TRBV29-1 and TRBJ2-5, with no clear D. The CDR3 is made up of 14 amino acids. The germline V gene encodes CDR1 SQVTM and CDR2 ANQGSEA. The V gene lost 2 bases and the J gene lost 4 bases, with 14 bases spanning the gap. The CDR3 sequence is CSVEFGVGRETQYF. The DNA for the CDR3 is TGCAGCGTTGAATTCGGCGTAGGGCGAGAGACCCAGTACTTC.

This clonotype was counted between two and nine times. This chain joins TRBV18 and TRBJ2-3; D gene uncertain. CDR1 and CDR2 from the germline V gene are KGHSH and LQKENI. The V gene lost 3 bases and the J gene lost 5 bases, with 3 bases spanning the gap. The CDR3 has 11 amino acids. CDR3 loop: CASSPGDTQYF. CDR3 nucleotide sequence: TGTGCCAGCTCACCTGGAGATACGCAGTATTTT.